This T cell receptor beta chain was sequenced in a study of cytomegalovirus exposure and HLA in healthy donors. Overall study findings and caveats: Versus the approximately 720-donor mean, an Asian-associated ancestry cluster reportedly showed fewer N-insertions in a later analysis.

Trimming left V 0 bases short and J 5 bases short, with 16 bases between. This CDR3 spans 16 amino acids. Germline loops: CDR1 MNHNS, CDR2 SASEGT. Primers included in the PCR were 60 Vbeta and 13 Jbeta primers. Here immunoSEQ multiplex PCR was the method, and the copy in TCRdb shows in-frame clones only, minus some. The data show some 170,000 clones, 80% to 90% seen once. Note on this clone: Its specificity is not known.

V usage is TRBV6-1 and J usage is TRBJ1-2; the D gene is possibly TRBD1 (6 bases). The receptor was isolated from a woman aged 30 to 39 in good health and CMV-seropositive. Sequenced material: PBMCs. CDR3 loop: CASSEAGKGVFYGYTF. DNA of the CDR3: TGTGCCAGCAGTGAAGCAGGGAAGGGGGTTTTTTATGGCTACACCTTC.